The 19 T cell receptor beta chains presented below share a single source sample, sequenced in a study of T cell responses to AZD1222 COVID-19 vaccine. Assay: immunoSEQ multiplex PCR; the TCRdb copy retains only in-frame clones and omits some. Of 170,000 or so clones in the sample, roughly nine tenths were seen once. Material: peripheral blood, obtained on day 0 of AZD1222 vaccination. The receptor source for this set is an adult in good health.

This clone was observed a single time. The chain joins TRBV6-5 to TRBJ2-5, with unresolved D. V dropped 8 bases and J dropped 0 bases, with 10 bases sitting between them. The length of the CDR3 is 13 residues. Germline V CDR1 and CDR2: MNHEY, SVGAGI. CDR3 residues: CASVGSYQETQYF. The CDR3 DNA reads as TGTGCCAGCGTAGGTTCGTACCAAGAGACCCAGTACTTC.

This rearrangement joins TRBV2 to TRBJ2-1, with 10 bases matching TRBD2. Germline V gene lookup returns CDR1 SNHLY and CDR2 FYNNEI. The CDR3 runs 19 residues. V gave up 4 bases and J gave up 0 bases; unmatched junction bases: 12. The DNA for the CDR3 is TGTGCCAGCAGTGGAGCCCGGACTAGCGGAAGGAGCTCCTACAATGAGCAGTTCTTC. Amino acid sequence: CASSGARTSGRSSYNEQFF.

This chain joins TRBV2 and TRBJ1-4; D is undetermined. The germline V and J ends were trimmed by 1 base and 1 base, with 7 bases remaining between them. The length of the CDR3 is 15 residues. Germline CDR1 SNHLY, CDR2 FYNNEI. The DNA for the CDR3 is TGTGCCAGCAGTGAAGAACGGGGAACTAATGAAAAACTGTTTTTT. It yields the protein CASSEERGTNEKLFF.

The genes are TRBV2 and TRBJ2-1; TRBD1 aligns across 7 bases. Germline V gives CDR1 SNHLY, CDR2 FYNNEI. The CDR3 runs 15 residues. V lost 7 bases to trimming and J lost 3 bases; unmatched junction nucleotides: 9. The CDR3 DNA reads TGTGCCAGCACCGAGGGGGACAGAATCTACAATGAGCAGTTCTTC. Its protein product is CASTEGDRIYNEQFF.

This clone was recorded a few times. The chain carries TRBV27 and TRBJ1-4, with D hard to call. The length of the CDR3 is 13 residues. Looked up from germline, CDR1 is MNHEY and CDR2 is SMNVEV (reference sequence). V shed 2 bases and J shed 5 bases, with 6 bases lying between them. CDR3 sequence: CASSLRRNEKLFF. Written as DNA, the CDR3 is TGTGCCAGCAGTTTAAGGAGAAATGAAAAACTGTTTTTT.

CDR3 residues: CASSTGTGVMNTEAFF. The DNA of the CDR3 is TGCGCCAGCAGCACGGGGACAGGCGTTATGAACACTGAAGCTTTCTTT. The chain has TRBV5-1 and TRBJ1-1; 8 positions match TRBD1. The CDR3 contains 16 residues. J was trimmed by 0 bases and V by 4 bases; bases with no gene match: 8. Germline CDR1 reads SGHRS; CDR2 reads YFSETQ.

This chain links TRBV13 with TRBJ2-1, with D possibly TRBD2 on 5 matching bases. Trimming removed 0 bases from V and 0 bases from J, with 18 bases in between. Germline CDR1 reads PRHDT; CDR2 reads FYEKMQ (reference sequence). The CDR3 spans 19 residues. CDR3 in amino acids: CASSLGPGLATISYNEQFF. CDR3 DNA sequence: TGTGCCAGCAGCTTAGGCCCCGGGCTAGCCACGATCTCCTACAATGAGCAGTTCTTC.

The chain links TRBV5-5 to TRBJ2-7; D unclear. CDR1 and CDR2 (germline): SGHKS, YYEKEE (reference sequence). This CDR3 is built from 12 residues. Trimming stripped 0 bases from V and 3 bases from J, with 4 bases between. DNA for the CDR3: TGTGCCAGCAGCTTGGTAAGCTACGAGCAGTACTTC. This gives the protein CASSLVSYEQYF.

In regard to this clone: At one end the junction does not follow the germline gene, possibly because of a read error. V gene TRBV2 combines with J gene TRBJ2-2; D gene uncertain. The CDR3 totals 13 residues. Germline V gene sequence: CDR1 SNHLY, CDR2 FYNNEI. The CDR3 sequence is CASREGRTGELFF. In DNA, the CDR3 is TGTGCCAGCAGAGAAGGACGGACCGGGGAGCTGTTTTTT.

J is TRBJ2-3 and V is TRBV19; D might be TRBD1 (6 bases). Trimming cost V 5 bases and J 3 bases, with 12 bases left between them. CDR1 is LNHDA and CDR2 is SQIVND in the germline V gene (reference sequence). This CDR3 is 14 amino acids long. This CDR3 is CASSGGWETDTQYF. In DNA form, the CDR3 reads TGTGCCAGTAGTGGGGGCTGGGAGACAGATACGCAGTATTTT.

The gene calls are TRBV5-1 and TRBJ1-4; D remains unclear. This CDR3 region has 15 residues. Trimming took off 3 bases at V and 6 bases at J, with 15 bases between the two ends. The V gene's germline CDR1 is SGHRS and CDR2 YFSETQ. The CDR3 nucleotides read TGCGCCAGCAGCTCCCGTCGCGCGGGAGATGAAAAACTGTTTTTT. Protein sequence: CASSSRRAGDEKLFF.

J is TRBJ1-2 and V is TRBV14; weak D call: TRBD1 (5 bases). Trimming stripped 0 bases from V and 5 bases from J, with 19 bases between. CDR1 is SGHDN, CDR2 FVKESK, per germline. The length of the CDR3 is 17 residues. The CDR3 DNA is TGTGCCAGCAGCCAAGAATATAGGGGCCACGGAGATTATGGCTACACCTTC. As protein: CASSQEYRGHGDYGYTF.

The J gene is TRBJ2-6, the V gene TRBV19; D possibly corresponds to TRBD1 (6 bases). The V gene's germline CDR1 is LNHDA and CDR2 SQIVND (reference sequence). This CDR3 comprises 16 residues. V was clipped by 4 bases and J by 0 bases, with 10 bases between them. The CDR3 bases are TGTGCCAGTAGTACCGGACAGACCTCTGGGGCCAACGTCCTGACTTTC. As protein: CASSTGQTSGANVLTF. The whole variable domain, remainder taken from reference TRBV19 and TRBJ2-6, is DGGITQSPKYLFRKEGQNVTLSCEQNLNHDAMYWYRQDPGQGLRLIYYSQIVNDFQKGDIAEGYSVSREKKESFPLTVTSAQKNPTAFYLCASSTGQTSGANVLTFGAGSRLTVL.

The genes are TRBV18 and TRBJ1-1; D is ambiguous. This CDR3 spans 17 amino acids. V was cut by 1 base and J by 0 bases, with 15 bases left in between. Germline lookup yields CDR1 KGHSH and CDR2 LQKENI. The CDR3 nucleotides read TGTGCCAGCTCACCACGGGGTATCCTTGCAATGAACACTGAAGCTTTCTTT. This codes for CASSPRGILAMNTEAFF.

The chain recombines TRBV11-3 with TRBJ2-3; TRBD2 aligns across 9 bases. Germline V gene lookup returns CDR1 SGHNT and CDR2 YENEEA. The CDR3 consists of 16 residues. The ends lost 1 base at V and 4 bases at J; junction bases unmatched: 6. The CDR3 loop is CASSLVRGGGPDTQYF. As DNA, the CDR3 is TGTGCCAGCAGCTTAGTACGCGGGGGGGGGCCAGATACGCAGTATTTT. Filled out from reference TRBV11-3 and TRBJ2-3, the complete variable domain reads EAGVVQSPRYKIIEKKQPVAFWCNPISGHNTLYWYLQNLGQGPELLIRYENEEAVDDSQLPKDRFSAERLKGVDSTLKIQPAELGDSAVYLCASSLVRGGGPDTQYFGPGTRLTVL.

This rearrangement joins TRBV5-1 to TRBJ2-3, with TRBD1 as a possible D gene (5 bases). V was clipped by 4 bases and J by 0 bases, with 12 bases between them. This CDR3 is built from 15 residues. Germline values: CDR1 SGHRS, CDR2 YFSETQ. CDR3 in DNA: TGCGCCAGCAGCGAAACGACAGTCAGCACAGATACGCAGTATTTT. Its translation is CASSETTVSTDTQYF. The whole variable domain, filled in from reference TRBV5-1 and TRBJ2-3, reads KAGVTQTPRYLIKTRGQQVTLSCSPISGHRSVSWYQQTPGQGLQFLFEYFSETQRNKGNFPGRFSGRQFSNSRSEMNVSTLELGDSALYLCASSETTVSTDTQYFGPGTRLTVL.

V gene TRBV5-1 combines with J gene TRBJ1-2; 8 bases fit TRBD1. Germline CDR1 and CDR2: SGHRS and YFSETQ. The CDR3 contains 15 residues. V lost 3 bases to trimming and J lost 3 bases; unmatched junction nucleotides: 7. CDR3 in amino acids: CASSSPTGVDYGYTF. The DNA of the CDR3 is TGCGCCAGCAGCTCACCGACAGGGGTTGACTATGGCTACACCTTC.

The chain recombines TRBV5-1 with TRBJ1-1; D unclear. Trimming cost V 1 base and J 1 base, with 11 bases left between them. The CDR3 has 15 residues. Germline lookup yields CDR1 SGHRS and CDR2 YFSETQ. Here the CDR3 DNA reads TGCGCCAGCAGCTTGCTGTGGCAGACGAACACTGAAGCTTTCTTT. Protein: CASSLLWQTNTEAFF. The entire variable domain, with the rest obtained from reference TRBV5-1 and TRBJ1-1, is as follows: KAGVTQTPRYLIKTRGQQVTLSCSPISGHRSVSWYQQTPGQGLQFLFEYFSETQRNKGNFPGRFSGRQFSNSRSEMNVSTLELGDSALYLCASSLLWQTNTEAFFGQGTRLTVV.

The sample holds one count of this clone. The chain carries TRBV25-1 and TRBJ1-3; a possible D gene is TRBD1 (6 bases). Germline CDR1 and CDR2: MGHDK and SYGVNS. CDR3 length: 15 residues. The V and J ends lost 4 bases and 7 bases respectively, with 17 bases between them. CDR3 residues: CASSVGGTPVNTIYF. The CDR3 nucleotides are TGTGCCAGCAGTGTCGGAGGGACACCGGTGAACACCATATATTTT. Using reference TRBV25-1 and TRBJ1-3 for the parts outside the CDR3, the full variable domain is EADIYQTPRYLVIGTGKKITLECSQTMGHDKMYWYQQDPGMELHLIHYSYGVNSTEKGDLSSESTVSRIRTEHFPLTLESARPSHTSQYLCASSVGGTPVNTIYFGEGSWLTVV.